This T cell receptor (beta chain) was sequenced for a study of spatial heterogeneity in lung cancer. Whole-study context: Detected beta-chain sequences consistently exceeded alpha-chain sequences. The study, taken as a whole, reports: In tumors, expanded intratumoral alpha and beta TCR counts tracked mutation counts.

In regard to this clonotype: What it recognizes is unknown. A library made for alpha chains picked up this beta chain off target, so its size means little.

Noted time point: sample taken at primary tumor resection. TCRdb called the 5' RACE reads again in MiXCR, with one record for every CDR3 protein. The sample records about 16,000 distinct CDR3 sequences, approximately 6.9% being singletons. The receptor was isolated from a female donor with early-stage non-small cell lung cancer. This specimen consisted of lung tumor tissue, obtained at surgery.

The CDR3 protein is CASRPDILRHSPLHF. The CDR3 DNA is TGTGCCAGCCGTCCGGACATTTTGAGGCATTCACCCCTCCACTTT. V gene TRBV6-5 combines with J gene TRBJ1-6; tentative D call: TRBD1 (5 bases). Trimming removed 8 bases from V and 8 bases from J, with 19 bases in between. The CDR3 spans 15 residues. Per germline, CDR1 MNHEY and CDR2 SVGAGI.